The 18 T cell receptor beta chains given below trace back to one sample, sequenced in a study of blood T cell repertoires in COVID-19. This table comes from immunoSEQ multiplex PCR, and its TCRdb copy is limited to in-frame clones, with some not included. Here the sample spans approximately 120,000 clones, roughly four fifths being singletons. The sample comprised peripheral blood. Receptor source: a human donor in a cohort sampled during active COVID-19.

For the CDR3, the DNA is TGTGCCAGCAGTGACTCGATGTGGGGGGGGGCCACAGATACGCAGTATTTT. Its translation is CASSDSMWGGATDTQYF. This rearrangement joins TRBV6-4 to TRBJ2-3, with a weak D call TRBD2 (7 bases). Germline V gene sequence: CDR1 MRHNA, CDR2 SNTAGT. Between the trimmed V and J ends, which lost 0 bases and 2 bases, there was a span of 15 bases. CDR3 size: 17 residues.

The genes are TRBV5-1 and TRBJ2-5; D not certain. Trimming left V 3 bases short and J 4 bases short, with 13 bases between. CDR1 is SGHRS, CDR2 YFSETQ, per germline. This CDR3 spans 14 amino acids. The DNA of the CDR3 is TGCGCCAGCAGCTCTGACTCACTCGGAGAGACCCAGTACTTC. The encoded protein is CASSSDSLGETQYF. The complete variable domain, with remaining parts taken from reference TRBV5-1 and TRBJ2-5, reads KAGVTQTPRYLIKTRGQQVTLSCSPISGHRSVSWYQQTPGQGLQFLFEYFSETQRNKGNFPGRFSGRQFSNSRSEMNVSTLELGDSALYLCASSSDSLGETQYFGPGTRLLVL.

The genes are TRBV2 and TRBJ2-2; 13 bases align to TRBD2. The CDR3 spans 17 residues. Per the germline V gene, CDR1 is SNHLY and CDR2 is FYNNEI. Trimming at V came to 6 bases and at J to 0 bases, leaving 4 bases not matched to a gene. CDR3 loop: CASRRLAGGANTGELFF. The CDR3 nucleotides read TGTGCCAGCAGAAGACTAGCGGGGGGCGCGAACACCGGGGAGCTGTTTTTT.

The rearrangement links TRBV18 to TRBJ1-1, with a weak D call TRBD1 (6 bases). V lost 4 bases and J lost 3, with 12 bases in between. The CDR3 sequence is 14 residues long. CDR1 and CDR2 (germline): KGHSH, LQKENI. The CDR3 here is CASSLHAGDTEAFF. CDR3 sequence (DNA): TGTGCCAGCTCACTGCACGCAGGGGACACTGAAGCTTTCTTT.

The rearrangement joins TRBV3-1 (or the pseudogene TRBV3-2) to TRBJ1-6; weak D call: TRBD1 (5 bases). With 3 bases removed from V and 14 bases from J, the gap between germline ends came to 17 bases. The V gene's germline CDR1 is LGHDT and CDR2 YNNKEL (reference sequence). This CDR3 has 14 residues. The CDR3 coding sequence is TGTGCCAGCAGCCAGGTGGGGGGAGTAGGCGCCCTCCACTTT. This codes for CASSQVGGVGALHF.

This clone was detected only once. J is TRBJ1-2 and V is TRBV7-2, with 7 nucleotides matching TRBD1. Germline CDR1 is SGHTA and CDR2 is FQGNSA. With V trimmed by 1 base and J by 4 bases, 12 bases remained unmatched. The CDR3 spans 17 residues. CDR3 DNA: TGTGCCAGCAGCTTAGTTGCGGGACAGCGGCTCTCCTATGGCTACACCTTC. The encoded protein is CASSLVAGQRLSYGYTF.

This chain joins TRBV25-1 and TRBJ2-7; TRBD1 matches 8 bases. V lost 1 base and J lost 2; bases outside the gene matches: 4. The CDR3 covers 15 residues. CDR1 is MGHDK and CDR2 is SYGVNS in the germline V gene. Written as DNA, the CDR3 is TGTGCCAGCAGTGAATCGACAGGGGAAGCCTACGAGCAGTACTTC. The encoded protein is CASSESTGEAYEQYF.

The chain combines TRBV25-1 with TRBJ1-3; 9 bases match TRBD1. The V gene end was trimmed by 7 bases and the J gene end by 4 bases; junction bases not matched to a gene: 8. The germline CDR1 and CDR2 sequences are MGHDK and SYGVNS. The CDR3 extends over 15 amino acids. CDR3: CASTDLGTGGNTIYF. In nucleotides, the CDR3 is TGTGCCAGCACCGACCTGGGGACAGGGGGAAACACCATATATTTT.

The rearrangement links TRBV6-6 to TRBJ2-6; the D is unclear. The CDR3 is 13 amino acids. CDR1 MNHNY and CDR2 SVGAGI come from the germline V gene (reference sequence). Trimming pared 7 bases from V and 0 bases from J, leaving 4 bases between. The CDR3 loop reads CASTNSGANVLTF. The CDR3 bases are TGTGCCAGCACTAACTCTGGGGCCAACGTCCTGACTTTC.

This CDR3 is CASSRGQLQETQYF. As DNA, the CDR3 is TGTGCCAGCAGTAGGGGACAGCTCCAAGAGACCCAGTACTTC. The genes are TRBV6-5 and TRBJ2-5, with TRBD1 matching 7 bases. This CDR3 has 14 amino acids. V shed 5 bases, J shed 1 base, and the junction held 4 bases outside the gene matches. Germline V gene data show CDR1 as MNHEY and CDR2 as SVGAGI.

CDR3 nucleotide sequence: TGTGCCAGCAGTCCCCCCGCGGCAGTTAACTATGGCTACACCTTC. Translation gives CASSPPAAVNYGYTF. V gene TRBV6-6 combines with J gene TRBJ1-2; the D is unclear. Germline-derived CDR1 and CDR2 are MNHNY and SVGAGI (reference sequence). V shed 5 bases and J shed 1 base, with 14 bases lying between them. The CDR3 has 15 residues.

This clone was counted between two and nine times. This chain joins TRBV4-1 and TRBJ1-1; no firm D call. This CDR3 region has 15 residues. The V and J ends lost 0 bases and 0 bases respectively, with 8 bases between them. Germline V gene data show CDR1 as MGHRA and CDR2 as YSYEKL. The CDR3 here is CASSQDPHLNTEAFF. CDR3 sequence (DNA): TGCGCCAGCAGCCAAGATCCACACCTGAACACTGAAGCTTTCTTT.

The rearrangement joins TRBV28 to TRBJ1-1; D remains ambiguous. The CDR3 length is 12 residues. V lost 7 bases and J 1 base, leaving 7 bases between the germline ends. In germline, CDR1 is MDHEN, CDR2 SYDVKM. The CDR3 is CASNLENTEAFF. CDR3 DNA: TGTGCCAGCAACCTAGAGAACACTGAAGCTTTCTTT.

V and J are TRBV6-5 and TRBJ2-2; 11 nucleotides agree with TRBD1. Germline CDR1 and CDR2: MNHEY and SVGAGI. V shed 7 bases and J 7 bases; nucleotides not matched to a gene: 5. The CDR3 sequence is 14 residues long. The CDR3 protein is CASNGQGAGGELFF. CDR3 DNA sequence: TGTGCCAGCAACGGACAGGGGGCGGGCGGGGAGCTGTTTTTT.

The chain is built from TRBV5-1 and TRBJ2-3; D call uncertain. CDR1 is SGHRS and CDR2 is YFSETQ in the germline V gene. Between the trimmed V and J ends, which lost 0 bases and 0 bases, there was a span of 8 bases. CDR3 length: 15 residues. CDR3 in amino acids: CASSLVVLSTDTQYF. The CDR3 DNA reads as TGCGCCAGCAGCTTGGTAGTCCTTAGCACAGATACGCAGTATTTT. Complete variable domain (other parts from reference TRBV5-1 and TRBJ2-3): KAGVTQTPRYLIKTRGQQVTLSCSPISGHRSVSWYQQTPGQGLQFLFEYFSETQRNKGNFPGRFSGRQFSNSRSEMNVSTLELGDSALYLCASSLVVLSTDTQYFGPGTRLTVL.

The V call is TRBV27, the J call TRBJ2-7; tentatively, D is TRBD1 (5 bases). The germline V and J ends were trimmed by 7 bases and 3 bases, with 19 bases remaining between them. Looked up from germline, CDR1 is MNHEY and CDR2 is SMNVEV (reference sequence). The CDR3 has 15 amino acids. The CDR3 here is CASKPVAQGHYEQYF. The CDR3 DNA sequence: TGTGCCAGCAAACCCGTAGCTCAGGGTCACTACGAGCAGTACTTC.

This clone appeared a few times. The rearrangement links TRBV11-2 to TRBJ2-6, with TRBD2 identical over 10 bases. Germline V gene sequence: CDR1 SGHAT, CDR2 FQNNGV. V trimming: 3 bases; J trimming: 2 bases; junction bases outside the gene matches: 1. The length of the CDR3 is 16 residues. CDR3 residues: CASSFSGGAGANVLTF. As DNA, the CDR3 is TGTGCCAGCAGCTTCAGCGGGGGGGCTGGGGCCAACGTCCTGACTTTC.

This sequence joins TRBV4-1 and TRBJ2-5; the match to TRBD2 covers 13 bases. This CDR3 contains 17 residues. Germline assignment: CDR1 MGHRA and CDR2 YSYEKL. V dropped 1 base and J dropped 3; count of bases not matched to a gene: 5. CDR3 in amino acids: CASSQGVGLAGEETQYF. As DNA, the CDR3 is TGCGCCAGCAGCCAAGGCGTCGGACTAGCGGGGGAAGAGACCCAGTACTTC.